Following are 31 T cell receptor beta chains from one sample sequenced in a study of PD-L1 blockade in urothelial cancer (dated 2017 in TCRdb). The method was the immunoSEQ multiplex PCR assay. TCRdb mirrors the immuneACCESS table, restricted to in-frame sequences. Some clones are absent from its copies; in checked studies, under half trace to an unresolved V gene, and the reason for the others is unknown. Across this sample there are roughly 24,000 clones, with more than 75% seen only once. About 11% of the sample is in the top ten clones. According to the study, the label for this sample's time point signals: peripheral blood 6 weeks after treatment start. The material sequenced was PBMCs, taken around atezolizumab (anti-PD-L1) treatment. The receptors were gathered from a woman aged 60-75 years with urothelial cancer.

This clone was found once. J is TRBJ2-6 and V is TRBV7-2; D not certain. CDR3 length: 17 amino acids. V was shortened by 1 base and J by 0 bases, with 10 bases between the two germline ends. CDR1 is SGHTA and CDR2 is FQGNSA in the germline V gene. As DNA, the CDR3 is TGTGCCAGCAGCTTAGTCGGTCGAAGCTCTGGGGCCAACGTCCTGACTTTC. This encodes CASSLVGRSSGANVLTF.

The CDR3, as DNA: TGTGCCAGCAGCTTGGGAGGGACAGAAGTTTCTAATGAGCAGTTCTTC. As protein: CASSLGGTEVSNEQFF. The rearrangement joins TRBV5-4 to TRBJ2-1; 7 bases line up with TRBD1. V lost 0 bases, J lost 7 bases, and 10 bases stayed unmatched. The V gene's germline CDR1 is SGHNT and CDR2 YYREEE (reference sequence). The CDR3 contains 16 residues.

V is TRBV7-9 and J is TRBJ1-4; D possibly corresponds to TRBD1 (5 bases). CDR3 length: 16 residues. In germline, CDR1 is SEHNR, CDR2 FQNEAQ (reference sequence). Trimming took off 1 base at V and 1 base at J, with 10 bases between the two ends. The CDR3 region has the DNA TGTGCCAGCAGCTTAGTCCTGGGGCGAACTAATGAAAAACTGTTTTTT. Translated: CASSLVLGRTNEKLFF.

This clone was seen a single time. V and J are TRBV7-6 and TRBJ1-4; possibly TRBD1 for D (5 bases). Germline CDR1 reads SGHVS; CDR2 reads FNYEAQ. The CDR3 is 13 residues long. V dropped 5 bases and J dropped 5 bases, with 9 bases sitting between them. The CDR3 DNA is TGTGCCAGCAGCGTGACAGTGAATGAAAAACTGTTTTTT. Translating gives CASSVTVNEKLFF.

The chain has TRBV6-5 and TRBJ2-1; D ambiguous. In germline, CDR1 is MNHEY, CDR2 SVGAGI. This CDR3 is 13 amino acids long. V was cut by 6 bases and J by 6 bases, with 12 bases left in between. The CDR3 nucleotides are TGTGCCAGCAGGGGTCTAGATCGCAATGAGCAGTTCTTC. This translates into CASRGLDRNEQFF.

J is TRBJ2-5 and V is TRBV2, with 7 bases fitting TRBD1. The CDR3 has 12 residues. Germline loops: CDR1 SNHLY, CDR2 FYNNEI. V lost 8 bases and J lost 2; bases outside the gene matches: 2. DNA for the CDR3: TGTGCCAGCTTGGGACAGCAAGAGACCCAGTACTTC. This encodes CASLGQQETQYF. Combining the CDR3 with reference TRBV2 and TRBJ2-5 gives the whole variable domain EPEVTQTPSHQVTQMGQEVILRCVPISNHLYFYWYRQILGQKVEFLVSFYNNEISEKSEIFDDQFSVERPDGSNFTLKIRSTKLEDSAMYFCASLGQQETQYFGPGTRLLVL.

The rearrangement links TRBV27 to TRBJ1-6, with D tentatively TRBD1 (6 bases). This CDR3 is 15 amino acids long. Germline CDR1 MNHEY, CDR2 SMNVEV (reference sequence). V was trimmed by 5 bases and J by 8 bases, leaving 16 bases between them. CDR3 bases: TGTGCCAGCAGTCCTCGACAGGTGATCGATTCACCCCTCCACTTT. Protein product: CASSPRQVIDSPLHF.

The CDR3 sequence is CASSESVTGSDNEQFF. The CDR3 DNA sequence: TGCGCCAGCAGTGAGTCGGTGACAGGAAGTGATAATGAGCAGTTCTTC. V is TRBV10-2 and J is TRBJ2-1; TRBD1 is a possible D gene (6 bases). The CDR3 has 16 amino acids. V was cut by 0 bases and J by 7 bases, with 16 bases left in between. The germline V gene encodes CDR1 WSHSY and CDR2 SAAADI.

The CDR3 is CASRSGTGIYGYTF. DNA for the CDR3: TGTGCCAGCAGATCCGGGACAGGGATTTATGGCTACACCTTC. This chain joins TRBV7-9 and TRBJ1-2; the match to TRBD1 covers 9 bases. Per the germline V gene, CDR1 is SEHNR and CDR2 is FQNEAQ (reference sequence). The V and J ends lost 6 bases and 5 bases, in that order; junction bases with no gene match: 7. This CDR3 region has 14 residues.

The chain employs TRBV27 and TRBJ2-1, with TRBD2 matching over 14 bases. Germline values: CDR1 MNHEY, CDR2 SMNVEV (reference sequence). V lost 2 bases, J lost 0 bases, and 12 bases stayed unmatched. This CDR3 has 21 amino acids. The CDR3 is CASSLHSPGLAGVSSYNEQFF. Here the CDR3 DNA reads TGTGCCAGCAGTTTACACTCCCCGGGACTAGCGGGAGTTAGCTCCTACAATGAGCAGTTCTTC.

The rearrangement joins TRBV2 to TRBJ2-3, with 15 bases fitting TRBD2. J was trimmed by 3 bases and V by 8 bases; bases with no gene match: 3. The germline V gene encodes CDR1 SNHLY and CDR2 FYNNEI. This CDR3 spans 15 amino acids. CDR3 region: CASSGLAGGTDTQYF. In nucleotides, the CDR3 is TGTGCCAGCTCGGGACTAGCGGGGGGTACAGATACGCAGTATTTT. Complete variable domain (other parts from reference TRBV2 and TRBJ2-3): EPEVTQTPSHQVTQMGQEVILRCVPISNHLYFYWYRQILGQKVEFLVSFYNNEISEKSEIFDDQFSVERPDGSNFTLKIRSTKLEDSAMYFCASSGLAGGTDTQYFGPGTRLTVL.

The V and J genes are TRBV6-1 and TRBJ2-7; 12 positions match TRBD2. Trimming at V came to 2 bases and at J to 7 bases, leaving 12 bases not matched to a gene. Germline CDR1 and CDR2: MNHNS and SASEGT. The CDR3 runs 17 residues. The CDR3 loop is CASSEPGSSGRAGEQYF. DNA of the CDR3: TGTGCCAGCAGTGAACCCGGTTCTAGCGGGAGGGCCGGGGAGCAGTACTTC.

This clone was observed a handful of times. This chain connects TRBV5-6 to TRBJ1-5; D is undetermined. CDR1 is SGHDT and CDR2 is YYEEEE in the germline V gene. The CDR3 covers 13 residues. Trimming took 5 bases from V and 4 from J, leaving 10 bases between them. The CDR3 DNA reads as TGTGCCAGCAGTACAGACCCTAATCAGCCCCAGCATTTT. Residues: CASSTDPNQPQHF.

CDR3 loop: CASSLDSGRDEKLFF. In DNA, the CDR3 is TGTGCCAGCAGCTTAGATTCCGGGAGGGATGAAAAACTGTTTTTT. This chain joins TRBV7-2 and TRBJ1-4; D uncertain. CDR1 is SGHTA and CDR2 is FQGNSA in the germline V gene. V was trimmed by 1 base and J by 6 bases, leaving 12 bases between them. The CDR3 contains 15 residues.

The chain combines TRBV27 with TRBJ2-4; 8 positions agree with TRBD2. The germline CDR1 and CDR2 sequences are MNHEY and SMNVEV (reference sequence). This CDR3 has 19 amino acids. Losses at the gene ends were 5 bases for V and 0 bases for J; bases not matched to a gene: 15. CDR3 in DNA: TGTGCCAGCAGTACCGTGGCGGGAGGCCTCGAGGGAGCCAAAAACATTCAGTACTTC. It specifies CASSTVAGGLEGAKNIQYF.

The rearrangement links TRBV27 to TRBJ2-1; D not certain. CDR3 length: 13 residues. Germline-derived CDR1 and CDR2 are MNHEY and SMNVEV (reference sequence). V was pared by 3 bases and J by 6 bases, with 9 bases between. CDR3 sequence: CASSFRVLNEQFF. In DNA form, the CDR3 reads TGTGCCAGCAGTTTTAGAGTTCTCAATGAGCAGTTCTTC.

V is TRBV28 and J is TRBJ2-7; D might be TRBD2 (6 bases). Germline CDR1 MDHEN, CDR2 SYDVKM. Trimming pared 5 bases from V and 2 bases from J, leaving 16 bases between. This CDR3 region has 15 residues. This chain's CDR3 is CASSPNRGLAYEQYF. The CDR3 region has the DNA TGTGCCAGCAGTCCTAATCGGGGGTTAGCCTACGAGCAGTACTTC.

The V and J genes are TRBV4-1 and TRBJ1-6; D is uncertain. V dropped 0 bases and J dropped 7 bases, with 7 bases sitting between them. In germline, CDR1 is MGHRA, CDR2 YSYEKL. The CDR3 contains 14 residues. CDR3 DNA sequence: TGCGCCAGCAGCCAAGATGACGGGAATTCACCCCTCCACTTT. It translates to CASSQDDGNSPLHF.

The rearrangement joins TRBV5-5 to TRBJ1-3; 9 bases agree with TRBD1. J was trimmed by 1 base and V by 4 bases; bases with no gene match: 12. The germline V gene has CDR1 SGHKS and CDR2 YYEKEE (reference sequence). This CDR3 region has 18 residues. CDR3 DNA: TGTGCCAGCAGCCGTTCCCCTCCCGGACAGGGGTCTGGAAACACCATATATTTT. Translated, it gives CASSRSPPGQGSGNTIYF.

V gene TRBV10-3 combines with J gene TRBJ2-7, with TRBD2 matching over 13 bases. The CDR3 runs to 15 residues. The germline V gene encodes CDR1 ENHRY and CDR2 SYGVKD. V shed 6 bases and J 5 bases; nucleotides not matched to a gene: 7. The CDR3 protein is CAISRGLAGTDEQYF. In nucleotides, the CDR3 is TGTGCCATCAGCCGGGGACTAGCGGGAACTGACGAGCAGTACTTC.

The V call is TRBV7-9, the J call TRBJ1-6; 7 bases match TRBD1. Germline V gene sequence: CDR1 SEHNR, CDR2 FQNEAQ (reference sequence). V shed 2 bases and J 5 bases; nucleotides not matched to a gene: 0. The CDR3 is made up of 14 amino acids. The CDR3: CASSLTGDNSPLHF. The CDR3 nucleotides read TGTGCCAGCAGCTTAACAGGGGATAATTCACCCCTCCACTTT.

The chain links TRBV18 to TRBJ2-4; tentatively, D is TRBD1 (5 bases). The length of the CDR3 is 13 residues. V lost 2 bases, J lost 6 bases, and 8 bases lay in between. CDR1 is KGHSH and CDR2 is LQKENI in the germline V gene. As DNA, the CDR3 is TGTGCCAGCTCACCAGGGGCCGGAAACATTCAGTACTTC. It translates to CASSPGAGNIQYF.

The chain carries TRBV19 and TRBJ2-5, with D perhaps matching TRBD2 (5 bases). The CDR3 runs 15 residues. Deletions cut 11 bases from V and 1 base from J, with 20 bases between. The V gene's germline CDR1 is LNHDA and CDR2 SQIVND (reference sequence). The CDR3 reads CASSRGVKSQETQYF. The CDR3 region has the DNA TGTGCCTCCTCCCGGGGAGTTAAGAGCCAAGAGACCCAGTACTTC.

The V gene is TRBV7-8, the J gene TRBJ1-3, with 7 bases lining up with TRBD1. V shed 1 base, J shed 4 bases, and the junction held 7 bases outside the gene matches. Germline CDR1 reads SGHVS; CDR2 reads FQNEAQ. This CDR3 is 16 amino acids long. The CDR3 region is CASSLGLQGDGNTIYF. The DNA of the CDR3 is TGTGCCAGCAGCTTAGGCCTCCAGGGGGACGGAAACACCATATATTTT.

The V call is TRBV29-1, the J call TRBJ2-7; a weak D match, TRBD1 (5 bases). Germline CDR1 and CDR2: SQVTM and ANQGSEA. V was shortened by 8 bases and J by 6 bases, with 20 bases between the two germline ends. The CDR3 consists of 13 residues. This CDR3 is CSFRSRVPGEQYF. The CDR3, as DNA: TGCAGCTTTCGGAGCAGGGTCCCCGGCGAGCAGTACTTC.

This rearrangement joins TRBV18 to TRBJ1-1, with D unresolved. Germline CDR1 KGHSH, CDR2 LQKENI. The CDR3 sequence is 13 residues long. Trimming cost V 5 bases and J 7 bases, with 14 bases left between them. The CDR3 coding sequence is TGTGCCAGCTCAGCAAAGGGAGGTATTGAAGCTTTCTTT. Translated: CASSAKGGIEAFF.

DNA of the CDR3: TGTGCCAGTAGACCTACAGGGGGCGCAAAAACCGGGGAGCTGTTTTTT. Translation gives CASRPTGGAKTGELFF. V is TRBV19 and J is TRBJ2-2; TRBD1 matches at 9 bases. The V gene's germline CDR1 is LNHDA and CDR2 SQIVND (reference sequence). The V gene end was trimmed by 6 bases and the J gene end by 5 bases; junction bases not matched to a gene: 10. This CDR3 has 16 amino acids.

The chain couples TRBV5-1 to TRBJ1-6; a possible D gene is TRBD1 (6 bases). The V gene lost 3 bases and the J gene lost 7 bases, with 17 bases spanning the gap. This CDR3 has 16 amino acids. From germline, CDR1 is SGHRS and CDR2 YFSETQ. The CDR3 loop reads CASSSNRAVGNSPLHF. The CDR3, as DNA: TGCGCCAGCAGCTCCAACAGGGCGGTGGGAAATTCACCCCTCCACTTT. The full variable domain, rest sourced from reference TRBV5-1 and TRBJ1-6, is KAGVTQTPRYLIKTRGQQVTLSCSPISGHRSVSWYQQTPGQGLQFLFEYFSETQRNKGNFPGRFSGRQFSNSRSEMNVSTLELGDSALYLCASSSNRAVGNSPLHFGNGTRLTVT.

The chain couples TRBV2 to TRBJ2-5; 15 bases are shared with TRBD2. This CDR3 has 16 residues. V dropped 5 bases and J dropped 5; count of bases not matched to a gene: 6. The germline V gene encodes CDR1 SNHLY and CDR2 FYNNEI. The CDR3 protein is CASSPGLAGGRETQYF. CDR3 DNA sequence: TGTGCCAGCAGTCCGGGACTAGCGGGGGGTCGGGAGACCCAGTACTTC.

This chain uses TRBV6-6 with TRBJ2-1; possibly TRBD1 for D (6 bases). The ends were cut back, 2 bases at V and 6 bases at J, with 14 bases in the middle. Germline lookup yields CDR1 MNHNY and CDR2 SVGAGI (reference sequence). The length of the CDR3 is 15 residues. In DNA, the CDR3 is TGTGCCAGCAGTTACGAGACAGGCCGTACCAATGAGCAGTTCTTC. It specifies CASSYETGRTNEQFF.

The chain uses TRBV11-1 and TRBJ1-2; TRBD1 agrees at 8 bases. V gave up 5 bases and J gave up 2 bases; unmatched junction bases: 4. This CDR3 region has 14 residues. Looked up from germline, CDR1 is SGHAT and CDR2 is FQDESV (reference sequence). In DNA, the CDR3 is TGTGCCAGCAGCCGAGACAGGGGCAACTATGGCTACACCTTC. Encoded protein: CASSRDRGNYGYTF.